Following are 12 T cell receptor beta chains from one sample sequenced in a study of beta chain features in type 1 diabetes. The study reverse transcribed the entire isolated RNA, so it sequenced expressed TCRB transcripts. The data were produced by immunoSEQ multiplex PCR, yet TCRdb's version contains in-frame clones alone and is incomplete. The sample comprises roughly 310,000 clones, approximately 11% of which are singletons, and approximately 0.016% rests with the top ten. What was sequenced was naive CD4+ T cells from blood. The source of these receptors is a woman in her twenties or thirties in good health.

This clone showed up just a few times. The chain carries TRBV7-9 and TRBJ1-3; no definite D call. The germline CDR1 and CDR2 sequences are SEHNR and FQNEAQ (reference sequence). V shed 6 bases and J shed 0 bases, with 9 bases lying between them. This CDR3 has 14 residues. Here the CDR3 reads CASSPQDSGNTIYF. CDR3 nucleotide sequence: TGTGCCAGCAGTCCCCAGGACTCTGGAAACACCATATATTTT.

This chain connects TRBV2 to TRBJ2-7; D may be TRBD1 (5 bases). Germline values: CDR1 SNHLY, CDR2 FYNNEI. The CDR3 covers 15 residues. V shed 6 bases and J shed 2 bases, with 17 bases lying between them. The CDR3 DNA sequence: TGTGCCAGCAGGGACGACCAGGGATCCGCCTACGAGCAGTACTTC. Residues: CASRDDQGSAYEQYF.

J is TRBJ2-1 and V is TRBV5-1; 12 bases match TRBD2. Germline V gene sequence: CDR1 SGHRS, CDR2 YFSETQ. CDR3 length equals 16 residues. After removal of 0 bases from V and 2 bases from J, the junction contained 0 bases not matched to a gene. The CDR3 DNA reads as TGCGCCAGCAGCTTGGGGACTAGCGGGACCTACAATGAGCAGTTCTTC. The encoded protein is CASSLGTSGTYNEQFF.

This clone was seen only a few times. The chain combines TRBV20-1 with TRBJ1-1; D perhaps matches TRBD1 (6 bases). CDR1 is DFQATT, CDR2 SNEGSKA, per germline (reference sequence). Trimming left V 6 bases short and J 4 bases short, with 9 bases between. This CDR3 has 11 residues. The CDR3 reads CSAKGVTEAFF. CDR3 DNA sequence: TGCAGTGCAAAGGGGGTCACTGAAGCTTTCTTT.

This clone was counted only a few times. CDR3 in amino acids: CASSLVGVSRGNTIYF. The DNA for the CDR3 is TGCGCCAGCAGCTTGGTAGGGGTATCTCGTGGAAACACCATATATTTT. This chain links TRBV5-1 with TRBJ1-3; tentatively, D is TRBD1 (5 bases). The CDR3 loop spans 16 amino acids. Germline V gene sequence: CDR1 SGHRS, CDR2 YFSETQ. Trimming removed 0 bases at V and 3 bases at J, with 13 bases between.

This clone turned up a few times. The chain combines TRBV7-6 with TRBJ2-1, with 7 bases aligning to TRBD1. Germline V lookup: CDR1 SGHVS, CDR2 FNYEAQ. The CDR3 covers 17 residues. Germline trimming cut 2 bases from V and 7 bases from J; bases unmatched to any gene: 14. The CDR3 DNA reads as TGTGCCAGCAGCTTACAGGCAGGGGGTATAAAGGGGAATGAGCAGTTCTTC. The encoded protein is CASSLQAGGIKGNEQFF.

This clone was detected a few times. The chain uses TRBV2 and TRBJ2-1; D remains ambiguous. Germline V gives CDR1 SNHLY, CDR2 FYNNEI. Trimming removed 4 bases from V and 7 bases from J, with 8 bases in between. The CDR3 loop spans 12 amino acids. The CDR3 DNA reads as TGTGCCAGCAGTGGCGGTGGTAATGAGCAGTTCTTC. Protein product: CASSGGGNEQFF.

This clone turned up a few times. This chain links TRBV4-3 with TRBJ1-1, with 7 bases lining up with TRBD1. V shed 4 bases, J shed 5 bases, and the junction held 13 bases outside the gene matches. Germline V CDR1 and CDR2: LGHNA, YSLEER. The CDR3 is 16 amino acids. The DNA of the CDR3 is TGCGCCAGCAGCCTCCTAGGTGTGGCAGGGGGGACTGAAGCTTTCTTT. It codes for CASSLLGVAGGTEAFF.

This clone was counted between two and nine times. The V gene is TRBV6-6, the J gene TRBJ2-7; D is undetermined. This CDR3 has 13 residues. Per germline, CDR1 MNHNY and CDR2 SVGAGI (reference sequence). V was trimmed by 10 bases and J by 0 bases, leaving 13 bases between them. The CDR3 region has the DNA TGTGCCATCGGAGCCGGCAGCTCCTACGAGCAGTACTTC. It translates to CAIGAGSSYEQYF.

This clone appeared a few times. V is TRBV6-1 and J is TRBJ2-4; possibly TRBD2 for D (6 bases). V lost 7 bases and J lost 3, with 16 bases in between. Germline CDR1 is MNHNS and CDR2 is SASEGT. The CDR3 spans 15 residues. The CDR3 is CASTEGGTGKNIQYF. Written as DNA, the CDR3 is TGTGCCAGCACAGAGGGAGGAACGGGCAAAAACATTCAGTACTTC.

The rearrangement uses TRBV19 and TRBJ2-1; 9 bases fit TRBD2. J was trimmed by 6 bases and V by 1 base; bases with no gene match: 4. This CDR3 has 15 residues. Germline lookup yields CDR1 LNHDA and CDR2 SQIVND (reference sequence). The CDR3 protein is CASSIGGSGGNEQFF. In DNA, the CDR3 is TGTGCCAGTAGTATAGGGGGTAGCGGGGGCAATGAGCAGTTCTTC.

A few counts support this clone. The chain couples TRBV5-4 to TRBJ2-1; D is possibly TRBD2 (6 bases). CDR1 and CDR2 (germline): SGHNT, YYREEE (reference sequence). The CDR3 spans 15 residues. Trimming removed 4 bases from V and 3 bases from J, with 14 bases in between. The CDR3 here is CASSPGLLNYNEQFF. Written as DNA, the CDR3 is TGTGCCAGCAGCCCGGGACTCCTGAACTACAATGAGCAGTTCTTC.